This T cell receptor (beta chain) comes out of a study of OX40 agonist ivuxolimab in advanced cancers. General notes on the study: The costimulatory receptor OX40 (CD134) was targeted by ivuxolimab, a fully human IgG2 agonistic monoclonal antibody. Patients were allowed to have had prior anti-PD-1, anti-PD-L1 or anti-CTLA-4 therapy, and more than 30% of the dose-escalation patients had previously received checkpoint inhibitors. Intravenous ivuxolimab was administered to patients every 2 weeks at six dose levels: 0.01, 0.1, 0.3, 1.5, 3 and 10 mg/kg. The paper reports the monotherapy dose-escalation portion (N of about 47 patients) of the phase I ivuxolimab trial. The purpose of peripheral TCRbeta sequencing was to test whether ivuxolimab changed TCR sequence diversity and led to clonal T-cell expansion. Of the 50 to 55 patients in dose escalation, about 20 had hepatocellular carcinoma, some 15 had melanoma, 9 had renal cell carcinoma and 9 had head and neck cancer. Partial responses occurred in three dose-escalation patients, of whom one had hepatocellular carcinoma and two had cutaneous melanoma. In the dose-escalation cohort, 82.7% of patients were male, and the mean age was 60 years with a range of roughly 23 to 79. What the research found in general, with its limitations: Low levels of normalized T-cell clonal expansion were also shown by some nonresponding patients. Which antigens the clonally expanded peripheral T cells were specific for was not determined. Partial responders in the 0.1-3.0 mg/kg groups had among the lowest normalized peripheral clonal expansion, especially among CD8+ T cells. Clonal expansion of both CD4+ and CD8+ blood T cells was observed from baseline to week 6 at doses 0.1 to 3.0 mg/kg. On average, CD8+ T cells showed more expanded clones than CD4+ T cells after ivuxolimab.

To sequence the TCRbeta CDR3 region, genomic DNA was isolated from the sorted cells. The immunoSEQ Assay was used for sequencing of TCRbeta CDR3 regions. In TCRdb, the immuneACCESS table is reduced to in-frame sequences with V and J assigned. These tables do not hold every clone; where another copy was compared, an unresolved V gene accounts for under half, and the others remain unexplained. Here the sample has about 47,000 clones; roughly 89% occur a single time. Of the sample, 13% to 15% falls within the top ten clones. The trial excluded patients who had a history of autoimmune disease or were on systemic immunosuppression. Peripheral blood for TCR sequencing was collected from all dose cohorts at baseline, on cycle 4 day 1, and on cycle 7 day 1. The samples were drawn from a first-in-human, open-label, multicenter phase I dose-escalation trial of ivuxolimab. Adults with locally advanced or metastatic melanoma, renal cell, hepatocellular, or head and neck squamous cell carcinoma were enrolled in the trial. Before TCR sequencing, CD4+ T cells and CD8+ T cells were sorted from peripheral blood as separate populations.

CDR1 is given as MNHEY and CDR2 as SVGAGI, both from the germline V gene. A distance of 13 bases separates the germline ends of V and J, which lose 7 bases and 2 bases respectively. The CDR3 sequence holds 14 residues, the cysteine and phenylalanine included. CDR3 DNA is the only sequence kept; it has 42 bases, read in frame from the first base. Points on this clone: The antigen it binds to is not known. No qualities accompany the bases; no much larger clone lies one base away.

The chain is encoded by TRBV6-5 joined to TRBJ2-3; matching of 5 bases hints at TRBD1 as the D gene. This receptor was identified in an adult with an advanced solid tumor such as melanoma, head and neck, liver or kidney cancer. The specimen was CD4+ or CD8+ T cells sorted from blood, collected in a trial of the OX40 agonist ivuxolimab. The nucleotide sequence reads as follows: TGTGCCAGCAATCTAGGGGCACACACAGATACGCAGTATTTT. This codes for CASNLGAHTDTQYF.